These 2 T cell receptor beta chains were sequenced from one sample in a study of OX40 agonist ivuxolimab in advanced cancers. Measured with immunoSEQ multiplex PCR; TCRdb has only the in-frame clones, and not every one. The data contain about 64,000 clones, around 84% of them seen just once; the ten biggest clones take up roughly 4.9%. Material: CD4+ or CD8+ T cells sorted from blood, obtained in a trial of the OX40 agonist ivuxolimab. The receptors stem from an adult with an advanced solid tumor such as melanoma, head and neck, liver or kidney cancer.

This clone was counted a few times. V and J are TRBV30 and TRBJ1-1; D not resolved. V gave up 0 bases and J gave up 3 bases, with 8 bases separating them. CDR1 and CDR2 from the germline V gene are GTSNPN and SVGIG (reference sequence). This CDR3 is built from 13 residues. The CDR3 protein is CAWSVQADTEAFF. The CDR3 nucleotides are TGTGCCTGGAGTGTACAAGCTGACACTGAAGCTTTCTTT.

The CDR3 bases are TGTGCCAGTAGTTTCCTTCCCGGGACAGGGGTCGGTCGCGAGCAGTACTTC. This translates into CASSFLPGTGVGREQYF. V usage is TRBV19 and J usage is TRBJ2-7; 10 bases are a match to TRBD1. The germline gives CDR1 LNHDA, CDR2 SQIVND (reference sequence). With 5 bases clipped from V and 6 bases from J, the junction kept 16 bases outside the gene matches. This CDR3 is 17 amino acids long.